This T cell receptor (beta chain) was captured by sequencing in a study of early T cells in non-severe SARS-CoV-2 infection. Study summary: Chains were not paired, and sequencing was done on bulk RNA from unsorted whole blood. Findings and limits, study-wide: There was a bias toward anti-spike CD8 responses in VDJdb matching, which missed private and CD4 specificities.

Each single cDNA molecule received a unique molecular identifier. TCRdb passed the 5' RACE reads through MiXCR, listing each CDR3 protein once. This table holds around 57,000 distinct CDR3 sequences, roughly 10% found once. The sample holds many counts of this clonotype. Its antigen is still unknown. This CDR3 is built from 15 residues. V lost 0 bases and J lost 8, with 14 bases in between. Germline V gene sequence: CDR1 LGHNA, CDR2 YNFKEQ. This receptor was taken from an adult who was a healthcare worker with PCR-confirmed SARS-CoV-2 infection or an uninfected control (not recorded which). The chain uses TRBV4-2 and TRBJ2-1; TRBD1 is a possible D gene (6 bases). The source material was whole blood. CDR3 in amino acids: CASSQDGNRVDEQFF. CDR3 nucleotide sequence: TGTGCCAGCAGCCAAGATGGGAACAGGGTAGATGAGCAGTTCTTC.